The next 24 T cell receptor beta chains were all read from a single sample in a study of human T cells and chemical hapten exposure. TCRdb analysed the RACE reads with MiXCR anew, one entry per CDR3 protein. The data hold about 99,000 distinct CDR3 sequences, with 12% observed a single time. The time point denotes: patch test 1, 2 weeks after DPC sensitization. Treatment defined: therapeutic diphenylcyclopropenone sensitization with weekly scalp DPC. The sequences come from whole blood, collected in connection with sensitization to the hapten diphenylcyclopropenone (DPC). These TCRs come from a middle-aged woman with alopecia areata. Some clones in this sample may be carry-over from other donors' samples.

The chain combines TRBV7-2 with TRBJ2-1, with 7 positions matching TRBD2. CDR1 is SGHTA, CDR2 FQGNSA, per germline. The ends lost 5 bases at V and 3 bases at J; junction bases unmatched: 7. The CDR3 has 15 residues. The CDR3 loop is CASSPRGLYYNEQFF. The CDR3 nucleotides read TGTGCCAGCAGCCCCCGGGGACTATACTACAATGAGCAGTTCTTC.

This clonotype has a handful of counts. J is TRBJ2-7 and V is TRBV27; maybe TRBD2 (6 bases). The germline gives CDR1 MNHEY, CDR2 SMNVEV (reference sequence). The V gene lost 6 bases and the J gene lost 2 bases, with 17 bases spanning the gap. This CDR3 is built from 15 residues. This CDR3 is CASSNTGLYAYEQYF. For the CDR3, the DNA is TGTGCCAGCAGCAATACGGGACTTTATGCCTACGAGCAGTACTTC.

J is TRBJ2-4 and V is TRBV28; D possibly corresponds to TRBD1 (5 bases). Germline V gene lookup returns CDR1 MDHEN and CDR2 SYDVKM. CDR3 length: 12 amino acids. With 3 bases removed from V and 6 bases from J, the gap between germline ends came to 6 bases. CDR3 coding DNA: TGTGCCAGCAGTTTGCAGGGAAACATTCAGTACTTC. As protein: CASSLQGNIQYF.

The chain is built from TRBV19 and TRBJ1-5; TRBD1 might be the D (5 bases). V was clipped by 3 bases and J by 4 bases, with 10 bases between them. Germline CDR1 reads LNHDA; CDR2 reads SQIVND (reference sequence). The CDR3 is made up of 14 amino acids. DNA of the CDR3: TGTGCCAGTAGTATGCTGGCAGGGAATCAGCCCCAGCATTTT. As protein: CASSMLAGNQPQHF.

The table lists this clonotype with a few counts. The gene calls are TRBV6-2 or TRBV6-3 and TRBJ2-1; 12 positions match TRBD2. V trimming: 6 bases; J trimming: 4 bases; junction bases outside the gene matches: 10. Per the germline V gene, CDR1 is MNHEY and CDR2 is SVGEGT. This CDR3 comprises 17 residues. The chain's CDR3 is CASSSTASGRVYNEQFF. CDR3 nucleotides: TGTGCCAGCAGCTCAACAGCTAGCGGGAGGGTATACAATGAGCAGTTCTTC.

This chain uses TRBV5-5 with TRBJ2-5; TRBD2 is a possible D gene (6 bases). The CDR3 covers 16 residues. Germline V gives CDR1 SGHKS, CDR2 YYEKEE (reference sequence). The V end lost 0 bases, the J end lost 5 bases, and 17 bases lay between the germline ends. CDR3: CASSLVVARREETQYF. The CDR3 DNA reads as TGTGCCAGCAGCTTGGTAGTCGCCCGGAGGGAGGAGACCCAGTACTTC.

This chain links TRBV30 with TRBJ1-2, with D uncertain. Germline V CDR1 and CDR2: GTSNPN, SVGIG (reference sequence). Trimming removed 7 bases from V and 7 bases from J, with 16 bases in between. The CDR3 consists of 12 residues. DNA of the CDR3: TGTGCCTTATCCTCCTTGACCACTGGCTACACCTTC. Protein sequence: CALSSLTTGYTF. The variable domain in full, with the rest retrieved from reference TRBV30 and TRBJ1-2, is SQTIHQWPATLVQPVGSPLSLECTVEGTSNPNLYWYRQAAGRGLQLLFYSVGIGQISSEVPQNLSASRPQDRQFILSSKKLLLSDSGFYLCALSSLTTGYTFGSGTRLTVV.

This clonotype has a handful of counts. The J gene is TRBJ1-1, the V gene TRBV12-3 or TRBV12-4; maybe TRBD1 (5 bases). V was shortened by 4 bases and J by 7 bases, with 10 bases between the two germline ends. The CDR3 runs to 12 residues. CDR3 amino acids: CASSYQGGEAFF. Written as DNA, the CDR3 is TGTGCCAGCAGTTACCAGGGCGGTGAAGCTTTCTTT.

The chain carries TRBV10-2 and TRBJ2-1; 8 bases are shared with TRBD1. Trimming at V came to 6 bases and at J to 7 bases, leaving 17 bases not matched to a gene. Germline V gene lookup returns CDR1 WSHSY and CDR2 SAAADI. This CDR3 is built from 17 residues. The CDR3 sequence: CASSPAEGGRGLNEQFF. CDR3 nucleotides: TGCGCCAGCAGCCCCGCTGAAGGCGGCAGGGGGCTGAATGAGCAGTTCTTC.

This clonotype was found a few times. V and J are TRBV20-1 and TRBJ2-1, with 10 bases matching TRBD2. CDR3 length: 14 amino acids. J gave up 2 bases and V 5 bases, and 3 bases lay outside the gene matches. Germline lookup yields CDR1 DFQATT and CDR2 SNEGSKA (reference sequence). CDR3 residues: CSARSGRAYNEQFF. The CDR3 nucleotides read TGCAGTGCTCGAAGCGGGAGGGCCTACAATGAGCAGTTCTTC.

The gene calls are TRBV6-6 and TRBJ1-5; TRBD1 is a possible D gene (5 bases). This CDR3 comprises 14 residues. Germline CDR1 and CDR2: MNHNY and SVGAGI (reference sequence). Trimming stripped 7 bases from V and 0 bases from J, with 10 bases between. The CDR3 sequence is CASIGGNSNQPQHF. The CDR3 bases are TGTGCCAGCATTGGGGGGAATAGCAATCAGCCCCAGCATTTT.

This chain links TRBV6-1 with TRBJ1-1; D remains unclear. Trimming pared 4 bases from V and 0 bases from J, leaving 9 bases between. There are 14 residues in the CDR3. Germline CDR1 reads MNHNS; CDR2 reads SASEGT. The CDR3 region is CASSGPPVNTEAFF. CDR3 bases: TGTGCCAGCAGTGGACCGCCAGTGAACACTGAAGCTTTCTTT.

This clonotype has a handful of counts. The V call is TRBV29-1, the J call TRBJ2-3; D is unclear. V shed 6 bases and J shed 6 bases, with 10 bases lying between them. Per the germline V gene, CDR1 is SQVTM and CDR2 is ANQGSEA. The CDR3 extends over 11 amino acids. In DNA, the CDR3 is TGCAGCGTCTCACAGAGGGATACGCAGTATTTT. It codes for CSVSQRDTQYF.

This clonotype was detected only a few times. One end of the junction varies from germline; a read error may be responsible. The chain couples TRBV7-7 to TRBJ2-2; TRBD1 is a possible D gene (6 bases). Germline CDR1 SSHAT, CDR2 FNYEAQ (reference sequence). The CDR3 length is 15 residues. Here the CDR3 reads CASSPRGQHTGELFF. The DNA for the CDR3 is TGTGCTAGCAGCCCACGAGGACAGCACACCGGGGAGCTGTTTTTT.

Remarks on this clonotype: One junction end disagrees with the germline gene, perhaps due to a read error. The V gene is TRBV13, the J gene TRBJ2-3; a weak D match, TRBD2 (6 bases). CDR3 length: 14 amino acids. CDR1 and CDR2 from the germline V gene are PRHDT and FYEKMQ (reference sequence). In DNA form, the CDR3 reads TGTGCCAGCAGCTATATCCGGGACTCAGATACGCGGTATTTT. It yields the protein CASSYIRDSDTRYF.

This clonotype was seen at least ten times. The chain is built from TRBV24-1 and TRBJ1-2, with TRBD1 matching 9 bases. The CDR3 runs to 14 residues. V trimming: 6 bases; J trimming: 4 bases; junction bases outside the gene matches: 5. Germline CDR1 KGHDR, CDR2 SFDVKD. CDR3: CATSPGTGTYGYTF. The CDR3 DNA reads as TGTGCCACCAGTCCCGGGACAGGGACCTATGGCTACACCTTC.

The chain employs TRBV7-2 and TRBJ1-2, with a weak D call TRBD1 (5 bases). V was shortened by 5 bases and J by 7 bases, with 14 bases between the two germline ends. CDR1 SGHTA and CDR2 FQGNSA come from the germline V gene. The CDR3 consists of 13 residues. CDR3 bases: TGTGCCAGCAGCCCACAGGTTTCCATTGGCTACACCTTC. This sequence encodes CASSPQVSIGYTF.

This chain joins TRBV7-2 and TRBJ2-4; D tentatively fits TRBD1 or TRBD2 (6 bases each). Germline loops: CDR1 SGHTA, CDR2 FQGNSA. This CDR3 is built from 14 residues. V lost 1 base and J lost 7, with 11 bases in between. CDR3 coding DNA: TGTGCCAGCAGCTTAGTGGGGGGCGATAACATTCAGTACTTC. This encodes CASSLVGGDNIQYF.

The chain couples TRBV6-6 to TRBJ2-7; D remains unclear. Trimming took 4 bases from V and 0 from J, leaving 10 bases between them. The CDR3 length is 14 residues. Per the germline V gene, CDR1 is MNHNY and CDR2 is SVGAGI (reference sequence). DNA for the CDR3: TGTGCCAGCAGTTTAGGTGCTAACTCCTACGAGCAGTACTTC. It specifies CASSLGANSYEQYF.

This clonotype occurred a few times. The gene calls are TRBV21-1 and TRBJ1-1. TRBV21-1 is flagged as a pseudogene. The CDR3 totals 14 residues. The CDR3 DNA is TGTGCCAGCAGCAAAGAGGCAGGTTTGGCTGAAGCTTTCTTT. Its translation is CASSKEAGLAEAFF.

V is TRBV10-1 and J is TRBJ2-2; 7 positions match TRBD1. Germline assignment: CDR1 WNHNN and CDR2 SYGVQD (reference sequence). The CDR3 consists of 15 residues. Trimming took 5 bases from V and 5 from J; bases not matched to a gene: 8. CDR3 protein: CASSLGQALTGELFF. DNA for the CDR3: TGCGCCAGCAGTCTTGGACAGGCGCTTACCGGGGAGCTGTTTTTT.

The V gene is TRBV7-2, the J gene TRBJ2-7; unclear D gene. The V end was cut by 8 bases, the J end by 4 bases, with 9 bases between. This CDR3 contains 11 residues. Germline CDR1 reads SGHTA; CDR2 reads FQGNSA. The CDR3 bases are TGTGCCAGCGCCCGAGCGTACGAGCAGTACTTC. It is translated as CASARAYEQYF.

This clonotype was recorded a few times. This rearrangement joins TRBV6-2 or TRBV6-3 to TRBJ2-3; TRBD2 matches 8 bases. V lost 5 bases and J lost 2; bases outside the gene matches: 18. Germline CDR1 is MNHEY and CDR2 is SVGEGT. This CDR3 comprises 19 residues. DNA of the CDR3: TGTGCCAGCAGTCCGACCACGAGCGGGGGACTATCCCCCACAGATACGCAGTATTTT. Translation gives CASSPTTSGGLSPTDTQYF.

This clonotype was found a few times. An end of the junction differs from the germline gene, which may be a read error. The chain links TRBV7-6 to TRBJ2-4; no firm D call. CDR3 length: 14 amino acids. Germline V gene sequence: CDR1 SGHVS, CDR2 FNYEAQ. Written as DNA, the CDR3 is TGTGTCAGCAGCCTCCATGGATTTCTCCACATTCAGTACTTC. Protein: CVSSLHGFLHIQYF.